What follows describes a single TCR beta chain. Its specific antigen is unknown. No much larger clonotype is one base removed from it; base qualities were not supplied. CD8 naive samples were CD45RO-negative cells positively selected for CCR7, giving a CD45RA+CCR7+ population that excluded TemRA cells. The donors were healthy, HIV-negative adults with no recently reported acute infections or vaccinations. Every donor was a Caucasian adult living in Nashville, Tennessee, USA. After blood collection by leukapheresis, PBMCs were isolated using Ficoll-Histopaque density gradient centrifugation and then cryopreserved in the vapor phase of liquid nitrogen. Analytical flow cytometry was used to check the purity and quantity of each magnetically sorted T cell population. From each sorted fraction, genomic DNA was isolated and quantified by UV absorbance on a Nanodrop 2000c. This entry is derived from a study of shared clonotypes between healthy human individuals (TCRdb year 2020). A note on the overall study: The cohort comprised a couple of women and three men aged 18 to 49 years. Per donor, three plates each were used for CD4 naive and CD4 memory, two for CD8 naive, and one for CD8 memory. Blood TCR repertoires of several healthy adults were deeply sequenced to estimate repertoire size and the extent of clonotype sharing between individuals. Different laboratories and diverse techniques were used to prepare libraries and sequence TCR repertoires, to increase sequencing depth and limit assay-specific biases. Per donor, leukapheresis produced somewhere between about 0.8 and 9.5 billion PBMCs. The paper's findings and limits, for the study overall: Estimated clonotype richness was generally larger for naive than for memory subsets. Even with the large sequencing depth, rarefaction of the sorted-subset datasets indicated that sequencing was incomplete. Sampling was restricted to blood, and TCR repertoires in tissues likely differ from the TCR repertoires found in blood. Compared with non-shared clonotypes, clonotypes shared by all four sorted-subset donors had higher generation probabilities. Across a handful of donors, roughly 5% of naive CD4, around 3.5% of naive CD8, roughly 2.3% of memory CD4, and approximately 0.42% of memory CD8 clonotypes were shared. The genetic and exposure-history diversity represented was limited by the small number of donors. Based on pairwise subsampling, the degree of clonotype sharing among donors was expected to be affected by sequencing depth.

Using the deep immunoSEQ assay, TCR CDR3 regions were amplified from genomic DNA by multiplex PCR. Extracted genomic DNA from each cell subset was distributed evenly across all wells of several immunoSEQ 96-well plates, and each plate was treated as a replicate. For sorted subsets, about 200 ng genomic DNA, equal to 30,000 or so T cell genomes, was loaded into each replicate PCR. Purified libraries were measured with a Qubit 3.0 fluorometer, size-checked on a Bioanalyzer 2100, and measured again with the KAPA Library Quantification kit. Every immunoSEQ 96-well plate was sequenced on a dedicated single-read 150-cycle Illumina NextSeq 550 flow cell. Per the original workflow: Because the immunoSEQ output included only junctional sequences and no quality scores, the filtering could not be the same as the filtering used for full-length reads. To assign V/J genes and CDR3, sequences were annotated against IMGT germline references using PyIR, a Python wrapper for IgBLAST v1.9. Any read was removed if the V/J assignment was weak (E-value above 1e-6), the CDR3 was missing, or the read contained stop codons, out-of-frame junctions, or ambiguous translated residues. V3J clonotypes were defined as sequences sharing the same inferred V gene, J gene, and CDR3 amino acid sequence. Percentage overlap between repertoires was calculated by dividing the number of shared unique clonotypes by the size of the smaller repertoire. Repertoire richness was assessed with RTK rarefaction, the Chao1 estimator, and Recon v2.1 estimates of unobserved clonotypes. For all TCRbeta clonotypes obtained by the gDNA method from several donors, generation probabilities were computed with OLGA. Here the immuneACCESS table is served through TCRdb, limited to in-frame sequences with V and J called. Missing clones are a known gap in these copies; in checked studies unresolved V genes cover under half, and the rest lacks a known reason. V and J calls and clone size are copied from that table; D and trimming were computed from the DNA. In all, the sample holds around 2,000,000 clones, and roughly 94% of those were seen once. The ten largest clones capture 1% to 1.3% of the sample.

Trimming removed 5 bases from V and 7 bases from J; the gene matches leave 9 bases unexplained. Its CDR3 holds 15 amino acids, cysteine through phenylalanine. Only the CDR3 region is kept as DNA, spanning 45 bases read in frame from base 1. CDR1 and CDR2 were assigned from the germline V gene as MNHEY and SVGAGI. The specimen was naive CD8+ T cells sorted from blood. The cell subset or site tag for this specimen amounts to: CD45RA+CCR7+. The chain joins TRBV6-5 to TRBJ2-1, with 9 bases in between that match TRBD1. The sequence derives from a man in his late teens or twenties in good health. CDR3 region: CASSLETGGRNEQFF. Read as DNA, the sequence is TGTGCCAGCAGTCTCGAGACAGGGGGTAGGAATGAGCAGTTCTTC.